The rows below give T cell receptor beta chains drawn from one sample of a study of spatial heterogeneity in lung cancer. TCRdb itself ran the 5' RACE reads through MiXCR, one entry per CDR3 protein. Found here are more than 5,000 distinct CDR3 sequences, roughly 8.3% of them singletons; the top ten hold 18%. Sequences were derived from normal lung tissue next to the tumor, sampled at surgery. These receptors were collected from a female donor with early-stage non-small cell lung cancer. The CDR3 runs from the conserved cysteine through the conserved F or W. A D gene is named only where the DNA matches it firmly. For some rows the clone size is stated as once, few or many, or as a class when expanded; others skip it.

v_call	clone_size	d_call	j_call	cdr3_aa	cdr3_nt
TRBV9	many	TRBD1	TRBJ1-3	CASSVGQGLPNTIYF	TGTGCCAGCAGCGTAGGACAGGGGCTCCCAAACACCATATATTTT
TRBV20-1	medium-sized	TRBD2	TRBJ2-1	CSAASGTYNEQFF	TGCAGTGCTGCTAGCGGCACCTACAATGAGCAGTTCTTC
TRBV7-6	medium-sized	TRBD2	TRBJ2-3	CASSGRGAFTDTQYF	TGTGCCAGCAGCGGGCGGGGGGCCTTCACAGATACGCAGTATTTT
TRBV5-6	.	.	TRBJ1-1	CASFQGSDTEAFF	TGTGCCAGCTTTCAAGGGTCAGACACTGAAGCTTTCTTT
TRBV9	many	TRBD2	TRBJ2-1	CASSLSGTGNEQFF	TGTGCCAGCAGCCTTAGCGGGACTGGCAATGAGCAGTTCTTC
TRBV5-1	many	.	TRBJ1-2	CASSLETGRNYGYTF	TGCGCCAGCAGCTTGGAAACAGGGCGGAACTATGGCTACACCTTC
TRBV7-2	medium-sized	.	TRBJ2-5	CASSLYRETQYF	TGTGCCAGCAGTTTATACCGGGAGACCCAGTACTTC
TRBV20-1	medium-sized	.	TRBJ2-1	CSARDWERSEQFF	TGCAGTGCTAGAGATTGGGAGAGGAGCGAGCAGTTCTTC
TRBV6-6	medium-sized	.	TRBJ1-5	CASSSVPVIQPQHF	TGTGCCAGCAGTTCCGTTCCTGTTATTCAGCCCCAGCATTTT
TRBV6-6	medium-sized	.	TRBJ1-1	CASSPRGGTEAFF	TGTGCCAGCAGTCCCAGGGGCGGCACTGAAGCTTTCTTT
TRBV12-3/TRBV12-4	.	TRBD1	TRBJ1-5	CASSRGGGNNQPQHF	TGTGCCAGCAGCAGGGGGGGAGGTAACAATCAGCCCCAGCATTTT
TRBV27	.	.	TRBJ1-6	CASSRDTGRNSPLHF	TGTGCCAGCAGCCGAGACACCGGCCGTAATTCACCCCTCCACTTT
TRBV7-9	few	.	TRBJ2-1	CASSPTRAGYNEQFF	TGTGCCAGCAGCCCCACACGGGCGGGGTACAATGAGCAGTTCTTC
TRBV20-1	.	TRBD2	TRBJ2-1	CSARVTSGGARAYNEQFF	TGCAGTGCTAGAGTAACTAGCGGGGGGGCCCGGGCCTACAATGAGCAGTTCTTC
TRBV6-6	many	TRBD2	TRBJ2-5	CASSYRRGQETQYF	TGTGCCAGCAGTTACCGGCGGGGGCAAGAGACCCAGTACTTC
TRBV5-4	medium-sized	.	TRBJ1-2	CASSLDGRDVDYGYTF	TGTGCCAGCAGCTTGGATGGGCGGGACGTCGACTATGGCTACACCTTC
TRBV25-1	many	.	TRBJ1-1	CASSESLRGAFF	TGTGCCAGCAGTGAATCCTTGAGGGGAGCTTTCTTT
TRBV19	medium-sized	TRBD1	TRBJ2-7	CASSIMDRGYDEQYF	TGTGCCAGTAGTATAATGGACAGGGGATATGACGAGCAGTACTTC
TRBV19	medium-sized	TRBD2	TRBJ2-1	CASSPWGGTDGGQFF	TGTGCCAGTAGTCCCTGGGGGGGGACGGATGGAGGGCAATTCTTC
TRBV6-1	medium-sized	.	TRBJ1-1	CASSRTWDTEAFF	TGTGCCAGCAGTCGCACGTGGGACACTGAAGCTTTCTTT
TRBV19	many	.	TRBJ1-5	CASSIGLLGQQPQHF	TGTGCCAGTAGTATCGGTCTTTTGGGACAACAGCCCCAGCATTTT
TRBV7-3	medium-sized	.	TRBJ1-1	CASSLRAETEAFF	TGTGCCAGCAGCTTACGAGCAGAAACTGAAGCTTTCTTT
TRBV6-5	many	.	TRBJ1-4	CASRDSGWDEKLFF	TGTGCCAGCAGGGACTCAGGGTGGGATGAAAAACTGTTTTTT
TRBV20-1	medium-sized	.	TRBJ1-4	CSARVATNEKLFF	TGCAGTGCTAGGGTTGCAACTAATGAAAAACTGTTTTTT
TRBV2	few	.	TRBJ2-3	CASSEGADTQYF	TGTGCCAGCAGTGAGGGGGCAGATACGCAGTATTTT
TRBV14	medium-sized	.	TRBJ2-1	CASSQDSHPAGEQFF	TGTGCCAGCAGCCAAGATTCCCACCCTGCCGGTGAGCAGTTCTTC
TRBV20-1	medium-sized	TRBD1	TRBJ2-2	CSASRGPGELFF	TGCAGTGCGAGCAGGGGGCCCGGGGAGCTGTTTTTT
TRBV12-3/TRBV12-4	medium-sized	.	TRBJ1-3	CASTRGSSGNTIYF	TGTGCCAGCACCAGGGGATCCTCTGGAAACACCATATATTTT
TRBV5-4	many	.	TRBJ2-2	CASSFGAGNTGELFF	TGTGCCAGCAGCTTTGGGGCAGGCAACACCGGGGAGCTGTTTTTT
TRBV4-2	medium-sized	TRBD1	TRBJ1-1	CASSQDLTGGEAFF	TGTGCCAGCAGCCAAGATCTCACAGGGGGTGAAGCTTTCTTT
TRBV3-1	many	.	TRBJ1-4	CASSQNYGATNEKLFF	TGTGCCAGCAGCCAAAACTACGGAGCAACTAATGAAAAACTGTTTTTT
TRBV6-5	medium-sized	.	TRBJ1-1	CASSYSKNTEAFF	TGTGCCAGCAGTTACTCGAAAAACACTGAAGCTTTCTTT
TRBV11-2	few	.	TRBJ2-7	CASSLGPEQYF	TGTGCCAGCAGCTTAGGCCCCGAGCAGTACTTC
TRBV7-2	medium-sized	.	TRBJ2-7	CASSPTGPYEQYF	TGTGCCAGCAGCCCCACGGGGCCCTACGAGCAGTACTTC
TRBV6-5	medium-sized	.	TRBJ1-4	CASSATVTNEKLFF	TGTGCCAGCAGCGCGACAGTGACTAATGAAAAACTGTTTTTT
TRBV7-2	few	TRBD2	TRBJ2-3	CASSRGGAGDTQYF	TGTGCCAGCAGCCGCGGGGGGGCCGGAGATACGCAGTATTTT
TRBV30	many	.	TRBJ1-4	CAYGLGRNEKLFF	TGTGCCTATGGACTTGGGCGAAATGAAAAACTGTTTTTT
TRBV11-2	many	TRBD2	TRBJ2-2	CASSPGLRNTGELFF	TGTGCCAGCAGCCCGGGACTACGAAACACCGGGGAGCTGTTTTTT
TRBV20-1	medium-sized	.	TRBJ1-2	CSARDVRGRPDGYTF	TGCAGTGCTAGAGATGTCCGGGGGCGCCCGGATGGCTACACCTTC
TRBV4-2	medium-sized	.	TRBJ1-2	CASSQPTRAGYTF	TGTGCCAGCAGCCAACCCACTCGCGCAGGCTACACCTTC
TRBV5-4	.	.	TRBJ2-3	CASSLEGGQSTDTQYF	TGTGCCAGCAGCTTGGAGGGGGGACAAAGCACAGATACGCAGTATTTT